Presented here are 30 T cell receptor beta chains from one specimen sequenced in a study of neurological immune-mediated disorders. One entry per CDR3 protein results from TCRdb running MiXCR on the 5' RACE reads. This table holds some 22,000 distinct CDR3 sequences, over 10% found once. Time point noted: technical triplicate 1. The sample comprised CD4+ T cells from blood. The receptors here all came from a female donor with HTLV-1-associated myelopathy (HAM/TSP).

In its sample, this clonotype was seen many times. The CDR3 DNA reads as TGTGCCAGCAGCCTATGGACAGGGGCGGAGGATGGCTACACCTTC. Translating it yields CASSLWTGAEDGYTF. The chain has TRBV7-2 and TRBJ1-2, with 9 bases fitting TRBD1. The CDR3 runs 15 residues. Germline lookup yields CDR1 SGHTA and CDR2 FQGNSA. V was pared by 5 bases and J by 6 bases, with 10 bases of the junction left unmatched.

This clonotype showed up many times. The chain links TRBV28 to TRBJ2-3, with 7 bases fitting TRBD1. The CDR3 is made up of 13 amino acids. V shed 6 bases, J shed 8 bases, and the junction held 8 bases outside the gene matches. Germline V gene lookup returns CDR1 MDHEN and CDR2 SYDVKM. The CDR3 sequence is CASSRQGTGTQYF. The DNA for the CDR3 is TGTGCCAGCAGCCGACAGGGCACGGGTACGCAGTATTTT.

CDR3 DNA sequence: TGTGCCAGCAGCCAAGATCTGGGGGACAGGGGGCGAAGCACCGGGGAGCTGTTTTTT. Protein product: CASSQDLGDRGRSTGELFF. The chain combines TRBV4-2 with TRBJ2-2; 12 bases agree with TRBD1. The CDR3 has 19 residues. Germline trimming cut 0 bases from V and 4 bases from J; bases unmatched to any gene: 9. Germline V gene sequence: CDR1 LGHNA, CDR2 YNFKEQ.

This clonotype was observed at least ten times. V gene TRBV20-1 combines with J gene TRBJ2-2; 12 positions agree with TRBD2. J gave up 3 bases and V 3 bases, and 5 bases lay outside the gene matches. The CDR3 totals 16 residues. In germline, CDR1 is DFQATT, CDR2 SNEGSKA (reference sequence). CDR3 amino acids: CSASTSGGYYTGELFF. The CDR3 DNA reads TGCAGTGCTAGTACTAGCGGGGGGTATTACACCGGGGAGCTGTTTTTT.

The table lists this clonotype with many counts. The rearrangement joins TRBV19 to TRBJ2-2; D is perhaps TRBD2 (6 bases). This CDR3 spans 15 amino acids. The V end lost 5 bases, the J end lost 0 bases, and 10 bases lay between the germline ends. Germline V gene data show CDR1 as LNHDA and CDR2 as SQIVND (reference sequence). The CDR3: CASSLRGSNTGELFF. In DNA form, the CDR3 reads TGTGCCAGTAGTCTGCGGGGATCGAACACCGGGGAGCTGTTTTTT. The whole variable domain, filled in from reference TRBV19 and TRBJ2-2, reads DGGITQSPKYLFRKEGQNVTLSCEQNLNHDAMYWYRQDPGQGLRLIYYSQIVNDFQKGDIAEGYSVSREKKESFPLTVTSAQKNPTAFYLCASSLRGSNTGELFFGEGSRLTVL.

This clonotype is termed medium-sized. The J gene is TRBJ2-2, the V gene TRBV5-1, with unresolved D. Trimming took off 0 bases at V and 0 bases at J, with 12 bases between the two ends. The CDR3 is made up of 17 amino acids. Germline V CDR1 and CDR2: SGHRS, YFSETQ. CDR3 sequence (DNA): TGCGCCAGCAGCTTGGCCCCTACGGCGGCGAACACCGGGGAGCTGTTTTTT. It yields the protein CASSLAPTAANTGELFF.

In this sample, this clonotype turned up many times. The rearrangement uses TRBV20-1 and TRBJ2-5; 9 bases are shared with TRBD1. Germline V gene data show CDR1 as DFQATT and CDR2 as SNEGSKA (reference sequence). The CDR3 spans 13 residues. V lost 3 bases and J lost 5; bases outside the gene matches: 4. DNA for the CDR3: TGCAGTGCTAGGGGACAGGGTGTCGAGACCCAGTACTTC. Its protein is CSARGQGVETQYF.

In its sample, this clonotype was seen many times. This chain joins TRBV20-1 and TRBJ1-4; TRBD1 agrees at 7 bases. The CDR3 covers 13 residues. The germline gives CDR1 DFQATT, CDR2 SNEGSKA (reference sequence). V shed 3 bases, J shed 8 bases, and the junction held 6 bases outside the gene matches. The DNA for the CDR3 is TGCAGTGCTAGCGGGACAGCCAGCGAAAAACTGTTTTTT. Its protein is CSASGTASEKLFF.

This clonotype is classed as medium-sized (0.01 to 0.1%). V and J are TRBV28 and TRBJ2-3; perhaps D is TRBD1 or TRBD2 (5 bases each). The CDR3 extends over 16 amino acids. The V end lost 6 bases, the J end lost 6 bases, and 22 bases lay between the germline ends. Germline CDR1 and CDR2: MDHEN and SYDVKM. The CDR3 reads CASSTRDPSWEDTQYF. The CDR3 DNA sequence: TGTGCCAGCAGCACACGGGACCCGAGCTGGGAGGATACGCAGTATTTT. Supplemented by reference TRBV28 and TRBJ2-3, the full variable domain reads DVKVTQSSRYLVKRTGEKVFLECVQDMDHENMFWYRQDPGLGLRLIYFSYDVKMKEKGDIPEGYSVSREKKERFSLILESASTNQTSMYLCASSTRDPSWEDTQYFGPGTRLTVL.

Turning to this clonotype: The junction and the germline gene differ at one end; a read error may be behind it. The chain recombines TRBV28 with TRBJ2-4; tentative D call: TRBD1 (6 bases). CDR1 is MDHEN, CDR2 SYDVKM, per germline. This CDR3 is built from 12 residues. The CDR3 DNA sequence: TGTGCCAGCAGCCGGGACACAAACATTCACTATTTC. Encoded protein: CASSRDTNIHYF.

This clonotype was found many times. The CDR3 nucleotides are TGTGCCAGCAGTTTTGGTGGCACAGGAGGCTACACCTTC. Its protein product is CASSFGGTGGYTF. This rearrangement joins TRBV12-3 or TRBV12-4 to TRBJ1-2; a weak D match, TRBD1 (5 bases). Trimming removed 3 bases from V and 8 bases from J, with 13 bases in between. The CDR3 totals 13 residues.

This clonotype is classed as medium-sized (0.01 to 0.1%). The V gene is TRBV28, the J gene TRBJ2-5, with 14 bases that match TRBD2. Germline V gives CDR1 MDHEN, CDR2 SYDVKM. This CDR3 has 18 amino acids. Trimming at V came to 5 bases and at J to 2 bases, leaving 10 bases not matched to a gene. The CDR3, as DNA: TGTGCCAGCAGTCGCTCCGGGACTAGCGGGAGAAAACAAGAGACCCAGTACTTC. It specifies CASSRSGTSGRKQETQYF.

This clonotype was seen many times. V and J are TRBV20-1 and TRBJ1-1; D might be TRBD1 (5 bases). In germline, CDR1 is DFQATT, CDR2 SNEGSKA (reference sequence). The CDR3 sequence is 13 residues long. With 6 bases removed from V and 4 bases from J, the gap between germline ends came to 15 bases. The CDR3 sequence: CSAVGAGITEAFF. CDR3 DNA sequence: TGCAGTGCCGTAGGGGCGGGGATCACTGAAGCTTTCTTT.

The CDR3: CASSSSGGFTDTQYF. CDR3 coding DNA: TGTGCCAGCAGCTCTAGCGGGGGCTTCACAGATACGCAGTATTTT. This chain connects TRBV7-9 to TRBJ2-3; TRBD2 aligns across 10 bases. In germline, CDR1 is SEHNR, CDR2 FQNEAQ (reference sequence). V was clipped by 4 bases and J by 2 bases; unmatched bases: 3. The CDR3 has 15 amino acids.

Ten or more counts support this clonotype. This chain connects TRBV7-2 to TRBJ2-5; TRBD2 aligns across 13 bases. This CDR3 contains 16 residues. Germline trimming cut 4 bases from V and 4 bases from J; bases unmatched to any gene: 6. The germline V gene has CDR1 SGHTA and CDR2 FQGNSA. The CDR3 region is CASSSPLAGGTETQYF. CDR3 in DNA: TGTGCCAGCAGCTCCCCACTAGCGGGGGGGACAGAGACCCAGTACTTC.

About this clonotype: A much larger clone sits a single nucleotide away, making a read error possible. V gene TRBV5-5 combines with J gene TRBJ1-4; no clear D. Germline CDR1 SGHKS, CDR2 YYEKEE (reference sequence). The CDR3 totals 13 residues. CDR3 DNA: TGTGCCAGCGGCTTGGCCGGTCAAGAAAAACTGTTTTTT. As protein: CASGLAGQEKLFF.

This clonotype was detected many times. The V gene is TRBV4-1, the J gene TRBJ2-3; D call uncertain. Trimming left V 4 bases short and J 0 bases short, with 5 bases between. Germline V gives CDR1 MGHRA, CDR2 YSYEKL. The length of the CDR3 is 13 residues. The CDR3 is CASSRGSTDTQYF. The DNA of the CDR3 is TGCGCCAGCAGCCGTGGGAGCACAGATACGCAGTATTTT.

There are many counts of this clonotype. This sequence joins TRBV7-2 and TRBJ2-1, with TRBD1 matching 7 bases. The CDR3 extends over 15 amino acids. V shed 4 bases, J shed 8 bases, and the junction held 11 bases outside the gene matches. Looked up from germline, CDR1 is SGHTA and CDR2 is FQGNSA. The CDR3 DNA is TGTGCCAGCAGCTCCGGAAGGACAGGCCGACATGAGCAGTTCTTC. Its translation is CASSSGRTGRHEQFF.

The genes are TRBV5-1 and TRBJ2-7, with D unresolved. The CDR3 length is 13 residues. Per the germline V gene, CDR1 is SGHRS and CDR2 is YFSETQ. Between the trimmed V and J ends, which lost 0 bases and 0 bases, there was a span of 4 bases. The CDR3 nucleotides read TGCGCCAGCAGCTTGGAAACCTCCTACGAGCAGTACTTC. Its translation: CASSLETSYEQYF.

There are many counts of this clonotype. The chain employs TRBV10-3 and TRBJ2-3; D is unclear. From germline, CDR1 is ENHRY and CDR2 SYGVKD. The V gene lost 7 bases and the J gene lost 2 bases, with 10 bases spanning the gap. The CDR3 runs to 13 residues. The CDR3 DNA sequence: TGTGCCATCACGGCTTCTCCCACAGATACGCAGTATTTT. Protein sequence: CAITASPTDTQYF.

The sample holds many counts of this clonotype. The chain carries TRBV4-1 and TRBJ2-3, with 10 bases lining up with TRBD2. Germline values: CDR1 MGHRA, CDR2 YSYEKL. This CDR3 has 16 residues. Trimming removed 2 bases from V and 0 bases from J; junction bases left unmatched: 2. The CDR3: CASSQLAGVSTDTQYF. CDR3 sequence (DNA): TGCGCCAGCAGCCAACTAGCGGGAGTTAGCACAGATACGCAGTATTTT.

This clonotype came up many times. The chain joins TRBV20-1 to TRBJ2-3; 8 nucleotides match TRBD2. V dropped 1 base and J dropped 0; count of bases not matched to a gene: 18. The length of the CDR3 is 20 residues. The germline gives CDR1 DFQATT, CDR2 SNEGSKA (reference sequence). The DNA for the CDR3 is TGCAGTGCTAGAGTCTTCTCCGGGGGGGAGGATTCCTCGAGCACAGATACGCAGTATTTT. Translated: CSARVFSGGEDSSSTDTQYF.

This clonotype was counted ten times or more. This rearrangement joins TRBV3-1 to TRBJ2-1; 12 bases align to TRBD2. This CDR3 is built from 15 residues. Losses at the gene ends were 3 bases for V and 9 bases for J; bases not matched to a gene: 6. Germline CDR1 LGHDT, CDR2 YNNKEL (reference sequence). CDR3 nucleotide sequence: TGTGCCAGCAGCCACCTAGCGGGAGGGCCGGGTGAGCAGTTCTTC. Translation gives CASSHLAGGPGEQFF.

This clonotype was seen at least ten times. The V and J genes are TRBV5-1 and TRBJ1-1, with a tentative D call TRBD1 (6 bases). This CDR3 contains 16 residues. Germline V gene lookup returns CDR1 SGHRS and CDR2 YFSETQ. V was shortened by 0 bases and J by 1 base, with 13 bases between the two germline ends. As DNA, the CDR3 is TGCGCCAGCAGCTTGGGCGGGGGCGCCGGGAACACTGAAGCTTTCTTT. This translates into CASSLGGGAGNTEAFF.

This clonotype showed up just once. The DNA is left out, because the CDR3 cannot be placed on it with certainty; the CDR3 is given as TCRdb lists it. This sequence joins TRBV5-5 and TRBJ2-3; the D call of TRBD1 is as the table states it, not checked on the DNA. The CDR3 region is 24 residues in length, termini included. Germline CDR1 reads SGHKS; CDR2 reads YYEKEE (reference sequence). CDR3 loop: CASSFYICSARAPQLDGGTDTQYF.

This clonotype has ten or more counts. V usage is TRBV4-3 and J usage is TRBJ2-5; D is uncertain. The V end lost 0 bases, the J end lost 2 bases, and 10 bases lay between the germline ends. Germline loops: CDR1 LGHNA, CDR2 YSLEER. The CDR3 consists of 15 residues. This CDR3 reads CASSQDPAGQETQYF. CDR3 DNA: TGCGCCAGCAGCCAAGATCCAGCCGGGCAAGAGACCCAGTACTTC.

The sample holds many counts of this clonotype. The chain is built from TRBV24-1 and TRBJ2-5; D gene ambiguous. Trimming pared 3 bases from V and 9 bases from J, leaving 7 bases between. The CDR3 has 11 residues. Germline CDR1 KGHDR, CDR2 SFDVKD. The CDR3 here is CATSDRRSQYF. The CDR3 nucleotides are TGTGCCACCAGTGATAGACGATCCCAGTACTTC.

This clonotype was counted ten times or more. The gene calls are TRBV9 and TRBJ2-1; possible D gene TRBD1, 6 bases. The CDR3 extends over 15 amino acids. V dropped 0 bases and J dropped 2 bases, with 9 bases sitting between them. Germline V gene data show CDR1 as SGDLS and CDR2 as YYNGEE. In DNA form, the CDR3 reads TGTGCCAGCAGCGTAGGGACAGTGGCCTACAATGAGCAGTTCTTC. Protein product: CASSVGTVAYNEQFF.

In the case of this clonotype: The DNA is left out, because the CDR3 cannot be placed on it with certainty; the CDR3 is given as TCRdb lists it. V usage is TRBV5-1 and J usage is TRBJ2-2; the tabulated D call, TRBD1, remains unverified against the DNA. The CDR3 is 18 residues long, ends included. Germline V CDR1 and CDR2: SGHRS, YFSETQ. CDR3 amino acids: CASSFYICSAPYTGELFF.

Many counts were recorded for this clonotype. The chain recombines TRBV7-2 with TRBJ2-5; 8 nucleotides agree with TRBD1. The CDR3 is 12 amino acids. Germline-derived CDR1 and CDR2 are SGHTA and FQGNSA. With V trimmed by 6 bases and J by 5 bases, 2 bases remained unmatched. CDR3: CASRRQGETQYF. CDR3 nucleotides: TGTGCCAGCAGAAGACAGGGGGAGACCCAGTACTTC.